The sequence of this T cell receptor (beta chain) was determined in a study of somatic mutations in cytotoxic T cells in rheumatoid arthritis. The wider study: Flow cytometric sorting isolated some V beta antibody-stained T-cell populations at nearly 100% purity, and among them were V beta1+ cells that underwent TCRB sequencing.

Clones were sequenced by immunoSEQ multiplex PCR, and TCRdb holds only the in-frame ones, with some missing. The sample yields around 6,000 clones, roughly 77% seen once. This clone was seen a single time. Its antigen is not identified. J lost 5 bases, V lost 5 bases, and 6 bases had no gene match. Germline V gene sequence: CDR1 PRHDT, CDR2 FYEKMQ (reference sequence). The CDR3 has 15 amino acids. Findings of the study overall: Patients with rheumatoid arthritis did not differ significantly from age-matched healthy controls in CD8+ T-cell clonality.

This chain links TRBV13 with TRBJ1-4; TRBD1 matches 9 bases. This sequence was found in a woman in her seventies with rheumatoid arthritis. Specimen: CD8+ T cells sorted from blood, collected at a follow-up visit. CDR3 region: CASSPLGTGNEKLFF. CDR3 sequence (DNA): TGTGCCAGCAGCCCGTTGGGGACAGGGAATGAAAAACTGTTTTTT.